This T cell receptor (beta chain) was found in a study of T cell responses to AZD1222 COVID-19 vaccine. Using immunoSEQ multiplex PCR, the repertoire was profiled, and TCRdb retains in-frame clones only, with some absent. The sample lists roughly 90,000 clones, roughly nine tenths occurring once. Trimming took 5 bases from V and 6 from J, leaving 20 bases between them. From germline, CDR1 is SGHRS and CDR2 YFSETQ. CDR3 length: 16 residues. Sequenced here: peripheral blood, sampled 28 days after the second AZD1222 dose. The V gene is TRBV5-1, the J gene TRBJ2-2; a possible D gene is TRBD1 (6 bases). This receptor was taken from an adult who received the AZD1222 COVID-19 vaccine. For the CDR3, the DNA is TGCGCCAGCAGACCTTCGGACAGTACCTTAGCCGGGGAGCTGTTTTTT. The encoded protein is CASRPSDSTLAGELFF.